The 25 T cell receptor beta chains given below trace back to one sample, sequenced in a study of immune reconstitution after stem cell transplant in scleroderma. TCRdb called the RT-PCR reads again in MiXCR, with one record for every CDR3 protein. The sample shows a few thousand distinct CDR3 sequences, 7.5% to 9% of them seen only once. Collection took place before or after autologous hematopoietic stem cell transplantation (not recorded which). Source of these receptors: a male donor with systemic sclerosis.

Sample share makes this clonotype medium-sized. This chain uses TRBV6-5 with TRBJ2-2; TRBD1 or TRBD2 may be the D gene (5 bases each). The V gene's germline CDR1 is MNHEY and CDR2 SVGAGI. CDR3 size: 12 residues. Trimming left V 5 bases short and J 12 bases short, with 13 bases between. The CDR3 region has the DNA TGTGCCAGCAGTAACCTGAGGGGCCAGCTGTTTTTT. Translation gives CASSNLRGQLFF.

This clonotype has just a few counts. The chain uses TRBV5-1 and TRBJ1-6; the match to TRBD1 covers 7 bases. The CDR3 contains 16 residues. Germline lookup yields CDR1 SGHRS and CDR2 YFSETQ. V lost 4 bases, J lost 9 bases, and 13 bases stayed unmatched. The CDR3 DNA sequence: TGCGCCAGCAGCCCGGCAGGGGGAGAATTGTCTTCACCCCTCCACTTT. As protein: CASSPAGGELSSPLHF. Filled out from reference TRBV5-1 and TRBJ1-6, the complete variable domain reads KAGVTQTPRYLIKTRGQQVTLSCSPISGHRSVSWYQQTPGQGLQFLFEYFSETQRNKGNFPGRFSGRQFSNSRSEMNVSTLELGDSALYLCASSPAGGELSSPLHFGNGTRLTVT.

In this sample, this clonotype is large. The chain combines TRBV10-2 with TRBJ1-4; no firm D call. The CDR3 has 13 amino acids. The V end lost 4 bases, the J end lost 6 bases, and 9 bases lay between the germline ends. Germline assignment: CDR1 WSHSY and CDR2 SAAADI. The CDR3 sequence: CASSGSPDEKLFF. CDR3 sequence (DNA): TGCGCCAGCAGTGGTTCCCCCGATGAAAAACTGTTTTTT.

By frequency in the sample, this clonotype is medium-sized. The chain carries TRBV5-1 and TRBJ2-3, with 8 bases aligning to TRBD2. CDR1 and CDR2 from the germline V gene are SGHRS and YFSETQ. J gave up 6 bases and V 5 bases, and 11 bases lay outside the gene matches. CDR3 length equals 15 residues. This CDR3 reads CASRSESGRADTQYF. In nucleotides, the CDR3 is TGCGCCAGCAGATCGGAGAGCGGGAGAGCCGATACGCAGTATTTT.

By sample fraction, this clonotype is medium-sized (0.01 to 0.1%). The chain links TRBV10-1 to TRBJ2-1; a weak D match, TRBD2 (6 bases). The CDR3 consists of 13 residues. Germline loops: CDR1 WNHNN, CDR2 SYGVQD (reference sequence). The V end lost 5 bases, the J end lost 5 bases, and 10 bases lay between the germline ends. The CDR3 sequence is CASSNPGDNEQFF. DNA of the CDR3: TGCGCCAGCAGTAACCCGGGAGACAATGAGCAGTTCTTC.

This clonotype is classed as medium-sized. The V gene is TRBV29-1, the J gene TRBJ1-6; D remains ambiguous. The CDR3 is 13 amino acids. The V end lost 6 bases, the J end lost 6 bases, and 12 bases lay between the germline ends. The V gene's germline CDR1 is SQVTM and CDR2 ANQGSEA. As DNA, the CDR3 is TGCAGCGTCGCGAAGCAAGCTAATTCACCCCTCCACTTT. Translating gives CSVAKQANSPLHF.

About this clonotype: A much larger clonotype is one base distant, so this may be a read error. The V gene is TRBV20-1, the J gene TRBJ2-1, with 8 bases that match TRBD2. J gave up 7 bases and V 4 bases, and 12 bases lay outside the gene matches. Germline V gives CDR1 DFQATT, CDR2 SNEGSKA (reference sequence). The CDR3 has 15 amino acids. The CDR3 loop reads CSAMGAGGRINEQFF. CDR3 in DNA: TGCAGTGCTATGGGCGCTGGCGGGAGGATTAATGAGCAGTTCTTC.

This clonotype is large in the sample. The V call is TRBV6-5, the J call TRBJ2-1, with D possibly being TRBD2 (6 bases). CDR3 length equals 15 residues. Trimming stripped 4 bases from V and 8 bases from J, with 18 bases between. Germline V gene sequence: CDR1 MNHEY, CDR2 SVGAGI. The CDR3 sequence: CASSSRDGRGHEQFF. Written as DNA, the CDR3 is TGTGCCAGCAGTTCCCGGGACGGGCGGGGTCATGAGCAGTTCTTC.

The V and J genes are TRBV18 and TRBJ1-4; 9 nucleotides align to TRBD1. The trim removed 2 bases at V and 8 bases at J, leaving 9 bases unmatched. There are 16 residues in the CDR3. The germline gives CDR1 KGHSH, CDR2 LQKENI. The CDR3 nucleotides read TGTGCCAGCTCACCAGTGCGGACAGGGACAGGGGAAAAACTGTTTTTT. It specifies CASSPVRTGTGEKLFF.

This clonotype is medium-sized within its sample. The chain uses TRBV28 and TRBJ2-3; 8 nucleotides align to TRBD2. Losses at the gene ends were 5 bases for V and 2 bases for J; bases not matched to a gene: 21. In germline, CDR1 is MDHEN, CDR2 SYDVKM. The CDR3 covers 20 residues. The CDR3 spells CASSPLLTGSSGRATDTQYF. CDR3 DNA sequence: TGTGCCAGCAGTCCGCTCCTCACAGGGTCCAGCGGGAGAGCCACAGATACGCAGTATTTT.

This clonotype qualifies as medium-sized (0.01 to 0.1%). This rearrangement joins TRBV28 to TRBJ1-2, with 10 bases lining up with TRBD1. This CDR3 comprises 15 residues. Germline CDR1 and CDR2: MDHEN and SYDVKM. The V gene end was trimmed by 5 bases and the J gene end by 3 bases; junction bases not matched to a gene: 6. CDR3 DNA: TGTGCCAGCAGTCAAGGACAGGGGGTTCACTATGGCTACACCTTC. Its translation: CASSQGQGVHYGYTF.

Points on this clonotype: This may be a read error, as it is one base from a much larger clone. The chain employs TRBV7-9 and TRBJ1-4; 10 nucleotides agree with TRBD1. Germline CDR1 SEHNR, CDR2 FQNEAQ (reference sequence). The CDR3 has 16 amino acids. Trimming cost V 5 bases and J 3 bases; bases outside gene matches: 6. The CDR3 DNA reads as TGTGCCAGCAGCCTAGGGGACAGGGGCCCTAATGAAAAACTGTTTTTT. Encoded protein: CASSLGDRGPNEKLFF.

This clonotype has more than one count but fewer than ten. The CDR3 DNA sequence: TGTGCCAGCAGCTTAGACTTGGTCCGCGAGACCCAGTACTTC. This sequence encodes CASSLDLVRETQYF. The V and J genes are TRBV7-2 and TRBJ2-5; D is ambiguous. This CDR3 is 14 amino acids long. Germline V lookup: CDR1 SGHTA, CDR2 FQGNSA. Trimming cost V 1 base and J 5 bases, with 11 bases left between them.

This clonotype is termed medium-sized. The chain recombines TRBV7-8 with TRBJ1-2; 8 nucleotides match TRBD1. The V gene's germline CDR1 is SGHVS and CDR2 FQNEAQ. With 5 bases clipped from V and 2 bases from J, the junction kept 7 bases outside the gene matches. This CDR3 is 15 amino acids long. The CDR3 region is CASSPGQGANYGYTF. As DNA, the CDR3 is TGTGCCAGCAGCCCCGGACAGGGAGCGAACTATGGCTACACCTTC.

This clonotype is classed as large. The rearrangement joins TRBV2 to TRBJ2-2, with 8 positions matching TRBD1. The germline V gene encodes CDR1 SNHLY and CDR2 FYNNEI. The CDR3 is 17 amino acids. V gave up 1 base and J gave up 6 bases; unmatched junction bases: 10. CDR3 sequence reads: CASSEVAGQGVAGELFF. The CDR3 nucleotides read TGTGCCAGCAGTGAAGTGGCTGGACAGGGTGTGGCCGGGGAGCTGTTTTTT.

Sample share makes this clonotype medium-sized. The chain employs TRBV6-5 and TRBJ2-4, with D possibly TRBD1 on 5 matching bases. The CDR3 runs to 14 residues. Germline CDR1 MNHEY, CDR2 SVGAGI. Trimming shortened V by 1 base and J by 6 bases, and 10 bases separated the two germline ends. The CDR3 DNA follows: TGTGCCAGCAGTTACTTAGGTCAGGGAAACATTCAGTACTTC. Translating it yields CASSYLGQGNIQYF.

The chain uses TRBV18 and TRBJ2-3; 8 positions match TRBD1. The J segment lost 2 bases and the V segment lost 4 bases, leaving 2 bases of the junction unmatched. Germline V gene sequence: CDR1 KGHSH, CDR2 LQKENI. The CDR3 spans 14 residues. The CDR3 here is CASSRQGNTDTQYF. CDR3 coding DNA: TGTGCCAGCTCACGACAGGGGAACACAGATACGCAGTATTTT.

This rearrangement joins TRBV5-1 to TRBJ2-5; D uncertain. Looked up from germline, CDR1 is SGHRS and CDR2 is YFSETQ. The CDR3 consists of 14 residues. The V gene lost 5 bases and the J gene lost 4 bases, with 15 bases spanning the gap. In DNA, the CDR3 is TGCGCCAGCAGGGAAAACTTGACCCCAGAGACCCAGTACTTC. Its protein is CASRENLTPETQYF.

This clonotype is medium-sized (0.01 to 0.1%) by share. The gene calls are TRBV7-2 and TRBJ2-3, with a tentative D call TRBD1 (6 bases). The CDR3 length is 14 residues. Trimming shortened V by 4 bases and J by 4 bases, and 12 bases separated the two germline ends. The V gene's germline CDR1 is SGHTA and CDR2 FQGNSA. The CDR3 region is CASSYREWSDTQYF. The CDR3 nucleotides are TGTGCCAGCAGCTACAGGGAATGGTCAGATACGCAGTATTTT.

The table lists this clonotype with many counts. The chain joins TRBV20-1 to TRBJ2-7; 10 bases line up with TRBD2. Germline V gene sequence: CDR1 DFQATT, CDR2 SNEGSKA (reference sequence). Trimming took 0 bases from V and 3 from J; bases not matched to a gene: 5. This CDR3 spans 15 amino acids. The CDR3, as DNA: TGCAGTGCTAGAGAGGTAGCGGGAGGACGCTACGAGCAGTACTTC. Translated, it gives CSAREVAGGRYEQYF.

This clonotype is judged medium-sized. In DNA form, the CDR3 reads TGTGCCAGCAGTTACCTCTACAGGGGGCGGCGTGGCTACACCTTC. As protein: CASSYLYRGRRGYTF. This chain links TRBV6-2 or TRBV6-3 with TRBJ1-2; TRBD1 matches 9 bases. The junction had 8 bases not matched to a gene; V was cut back by 2 bases and J by 7 bases. The CDR3 spans 15 residues. The V gene's germline CDR1 is MNHEY and CDR2 SVGEGT.

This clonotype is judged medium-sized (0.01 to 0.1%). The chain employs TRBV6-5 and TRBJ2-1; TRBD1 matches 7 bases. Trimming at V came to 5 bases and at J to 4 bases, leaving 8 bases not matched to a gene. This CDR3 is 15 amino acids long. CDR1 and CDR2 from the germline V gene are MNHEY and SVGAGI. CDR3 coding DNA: TGTGCCAGCAGTGACCCGGGGACAGCTTACAATGAGCAGTTCTTC. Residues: CASSDPGTAYNEQFF.

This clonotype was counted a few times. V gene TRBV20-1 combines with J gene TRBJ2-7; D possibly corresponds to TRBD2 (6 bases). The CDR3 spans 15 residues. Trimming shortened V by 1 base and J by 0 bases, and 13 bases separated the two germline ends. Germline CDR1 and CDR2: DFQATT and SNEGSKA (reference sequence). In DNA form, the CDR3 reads TGCAGTGCTAGAGGAGGAGGGTTCGACTCCTACGAGCAGTACTTC. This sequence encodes CSARGGGFDSYEQYF.

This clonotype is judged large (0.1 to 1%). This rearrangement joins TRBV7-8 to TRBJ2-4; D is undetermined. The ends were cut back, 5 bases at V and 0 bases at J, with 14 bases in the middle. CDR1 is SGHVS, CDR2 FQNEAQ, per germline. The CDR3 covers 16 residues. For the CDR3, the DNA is TGTGCCAGCAGCCTCCGGGCAGACTTAGCCAAAAACATTCAGTACTTC. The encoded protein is CASSLRADLAKNIQYF. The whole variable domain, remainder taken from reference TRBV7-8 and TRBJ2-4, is GAGVSQSPRYKVAKRGQDVALRCDPISGHVSLFWYQQALGQGPEFLTYFQNEAQLDKSGLPSDRFFAERPEGSVSTLKIQRTQQEDSAVYLCASSLRADLAKNIQYFGAGTRLSVL.

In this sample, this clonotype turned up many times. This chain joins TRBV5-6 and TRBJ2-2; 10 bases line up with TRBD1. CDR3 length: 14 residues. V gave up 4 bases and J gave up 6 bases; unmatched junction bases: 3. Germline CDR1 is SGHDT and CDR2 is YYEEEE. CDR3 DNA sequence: TGTGCCAGCAGCCCCGGGACAGGGGCCGGGGAGCTGTTTTTT. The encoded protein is CASSPGTGAGELFF.